The 16 T cell receptor beta chains given below trace back to one sample, sequenced in a study of blood T cell repertoires in COVID-19. The table came from immunoSEQ multiplex PCR; TCRdb's copy has only in-frame clones and leaves some out. The data show 250,000 to 350,000 clones, approximately 88% seen once. Sample: peripheral blood. The receptors shown here come from a woman in her thirties or forties who had recovered from COVID-19.

A few counts support this clone. The gene calls are TRBV30 and TRBJ1-4; TRBD1 agrees at 10 bases. The junction had 3 bases not matched to a gene; V was cut back by 2 bases and J by 6 bases. The CDR3 has 14 residues. Germline V CDR1 and CDR2: GTSNPN, SVGIG (reference sequence). Written as DNA, the CDR3 is TGTGCCTGGAGTCCCGGGACAGGGGATGAAAAACTGTTTTTT. Translating gives CAWSPGTGDEKLFF.

The gene calls are TRBV2 and TRBJ1-5; 12 bases fit TRBD1. Germline CDR1 reads SNHLY; CDR2 reads FYNNEI. V trimming: 7 bases; J trimming: 0 bases; junction bases outside the gene matches: 13. The CDR3 has 19 amino acids. The CDR3 sequence is CASKGPEGTGGYSNQPQHF. In DNA, the CDR3 is TGTGCCAGCAAAGGCCCGGAGGGGACAGGGGGCTATAGCAATCAGCCCCAGCATTTT.

V is TRBV10-3 and J is TRBJ2-5, with D uncertain. This CDR3 region has 16 residues. V was clipped by 0 bases and J by 2 bases, with 13 bases between them. Germline V gene lookup returns CDR1 ENHRY and CDR2 SYGVKD. CDR3 DNA sequence: TGTGCCATCAGTGAGTCGATAGCCCTCACACAAGAGACCCAGTACTTC. This codes for CAISESIALTQETQYF.

The chain combines TRBV2 with TRBJ2-7; TRBD1 aligns across 9 bases. The CDR3 covers 14 residues. Germline V CDR1 and CDR2: SNHLY, FYNNEI. The ends lost 7 bases at V and 2 bases at J; junction bases unmatched: 6. Written as DNA, the CDR3 is TGTGCCAGCAACGGACAGGGGTCCACCTACGAGCAGTACTTC. Its protein product is CASNGQGSTYEQYF.

The genes are TRBV11-2 and TRBJ2-7, with TRBD2 matching 8 bases. The CDR3 sequence is 17 residues long. V gave up 4 bases and J gave up 2 bases; unmatched junction bases: 13. The germline CDR1 and CDR2 sequences are SGHAT and FQNNGV. CDR3 DNA sequence: TGTGCCAGCAGCTCCGTACTTAGCGGGATCCCCACCTACGAGCAGTACTTC. Translated: CASSSVLSGIPTYEQYF.

The rearrangement links TRBV3-1 (or the pseudogene TRBV3-2) to TRBJ1-2; TRBD1 is a possible D gene (5 bases). The CDR3 runs 14 residues. Germline CDR1 reads LGHDT; CDR2 reads YNNKEL (reference sequence). Trimming removed 0 bases from V and 9 bases from J, with 14 bases in between. The CDR3: CASSQESRAHSYTF. The CDR3 bases are TGTGCCAGCAGCCAAGAAAGCAGGGCGCATAGCTACACCTTC.

The chain combines TRBV9 with TRBJ2-5; TRBD2 agrees at 7 bases. Trimming cost V 3 bases and J 8 bases; bases outside gene matches: 7. Germline V gene sequence: CDR1 SGDLS, CDR2 YYNGEE. This CDR3 is 13 amino acids long. CDR3 amino acids: CASSAGGGATQYF. DNA of the CDR3: TGTGCCAGCAGCGCCGGGGGAGGGGCAACCCAGTACTTC.

The J gene is TRBJ2-2, the V gene TRBV5-4, with D perhaps matching TRBD2 (5 bases). The CDR3 extends over 17 amino acids. Germline CDR1 reads SGHNT; CDR2 reads YYREEE (reference sequence). The V and J ends lost 4 bases and 1 base respectively, with 17 bases between them. In nucleotides, the CDR3 is TGTGCCAGCAGCCTAAGGGAGATAGCGCTGAACACCGGGGAGCTGTTTTTT. It translates to CASSLREIALNTGELFF.

The gene calls are TRBV5-1 and TRBJ1-4; TRBD1 is a possible D gene (5 bases). The CDR3 has 15 residues. V lost 4 bases to trimming and J lost 7 bases, with 17 bases between them. Germline V gives CDR1 SGHRS, CDR2 YFSETQ. In nucleotides, the CDR3 is TGCGCCAGCAGCGCCCGGTGGGGGGGGAGTGAAAAACTGTTTTTT. Encoded protein: CASSARWGGSEKLFF.

This sequence joins TRBV7-3 and TRBJ2-1; TRBD1 matches at 9 bases. The CDR3 totals 15 residues. Germline V lookup: CDR1 SGHTA, CDR2 FQGTGA. J gave up 2 bases and V 3 bases, and 2 bases lay outside the gene matches. The CDR3 coding sequence is TGTGCCAGCAGCTTGGACAGGGGACCCTACAATGAGCAGTTCTTC. Amino acids: CASSLDRGPYNEQFF.

The chain links TRBV24-1 to TRBJ2-1; 10 bases agree with TRBD1. Germline V lookup: CDR1 KGHDR, CDR2 SFDVKD. The V gene end was trimmed by 9 bases and the J gene end by 2 bases; junction bases not matched to a gene: 3. The CDR3 is 14 residues long. The CDR3 DNA follows: TGTGCCACCCGCGGGACAGGGGCCTACAATGAGCAGTTCTTC. It codes for CATRGTGAYNEQFF.

The chain couples TRBV5-6 to TRBJ2-5; maybe TRBD1 (6 bases). The germline CDR1 and CDR2 sequences are SGHDT and YYEEEE. V was pared by 4 bases and J by 0 bases, with 10 bases between. The CDR3 loop spans 14 amino acids. In nucleotides, the CDR3 is TGTGCCAGCAGCCGTGGACAGTACCAAGAGACCCAGTACTTC. Protein product: CASSRGQYQETQYF.

This clone has just one count. The chain combines TRBV7-6 with TRBJ2-5, with D unresolved. Germline CDR1 and CDR2: SGHVS and FNYEAQ. This CDR3 has 12 amino acids. Trimming shortened V by 3 bases and J by 2 bases, and 4 bases separated the two germline ends. The CDR3 bases are TGTGCCAGCAGCTTGGCTCAAGAGACCCAGTACTTC. Translation gives CASSLAQETQYF.

V gene TRBV11-2 combines with J gene TRBJ2-7; 14 nucleotides agree with TRBD2. CDR1 is SGHAT, CDR2 FQNNGV, per germline. The CDR3 is 18 residues long. After removal of 5 bases from V and 1 base from J, the junction contained 10 bases not matched to a gene. This CDR3 reads CASSEPGLAGAGSYEQYF. The CDR3 coding sequence is TGTGCCAGCAGCGAACCGGGACTAGCGGGAGCAGGTTCCTACGAGCAGTACTTC. Using reference TRBV11-2 and TRBJ2-7 for the parts outside the CDR3, the full variable domain is EAGVAQSPRYKIIEKRQSVAFWCNPISGHATLYWYQQILGQGPKLLIQFQNNGVVDDSQLPKDRFSAERLKGVDSTLKIQPAKLEDSAVYLCASSEPGLAGAGSYEQYFGPGTRLTVT.

The V and J genes are TRBV3-1 (or the pseudogene TRBV3-2) and TRBJ2-3, with 8 bases identical to TRBD2. The CDR3 is made up of 15 amino acids. Germline CDR1 LGHDT, CDR2 YNNKEL (reference sequence). V gave up 6 bases and J gave up 2 bases; unmatched junction bases: 7. The CDR3 sequence is CASSLAGRNTDTQYF. The CDR3 DNA follows: TGTGCCAGCAGTCTAGCGGGTAGAAACACAGATACGCAGTATTTT.

The gene calls are TRBV5-1 and TRBJ2-1; 11 bases agree with TRBD2. Trimming at V came to 2 bases and at J to 0 bases, leaving 7 bases not matched to a gene. CDR1 is SGHRS and CDR2 is YFSETQ in the germline V gene. The CDR3 spans 18 residues. The CDR3 here is CASSLWLAGGNSYNEQFF. Here the CDR3 DNA reads TGCGCCAGCAGCTTATGGCTAGCGGGAGGAAACTCCTACAATGAGCAGTTCTTC.